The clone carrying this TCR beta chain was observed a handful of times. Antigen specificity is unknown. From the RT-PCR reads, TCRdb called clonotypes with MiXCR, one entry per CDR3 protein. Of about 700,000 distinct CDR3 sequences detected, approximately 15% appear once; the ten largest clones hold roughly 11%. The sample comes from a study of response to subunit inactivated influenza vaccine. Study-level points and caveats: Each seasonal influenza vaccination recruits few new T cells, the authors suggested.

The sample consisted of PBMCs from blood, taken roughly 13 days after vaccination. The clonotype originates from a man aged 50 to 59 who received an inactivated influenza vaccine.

In DNA form, the CDR3 reads TGCAGTGCTAGGAACTCCGGGAATTCGGCCAACACTGAAGCTTTCTTT. Translating gives CSARNSGNSANTEAFF. This chain links TRBV20-1 with TRBJ1-1; no firm D call. The CDR3 runs to 16 residues. Germline V gene data show CDR1 as DFQATT and CDR2 as SNEGSKA (reference sequence). V was clipped by 3 bases and J by 2 bases, with 19 bases between them.